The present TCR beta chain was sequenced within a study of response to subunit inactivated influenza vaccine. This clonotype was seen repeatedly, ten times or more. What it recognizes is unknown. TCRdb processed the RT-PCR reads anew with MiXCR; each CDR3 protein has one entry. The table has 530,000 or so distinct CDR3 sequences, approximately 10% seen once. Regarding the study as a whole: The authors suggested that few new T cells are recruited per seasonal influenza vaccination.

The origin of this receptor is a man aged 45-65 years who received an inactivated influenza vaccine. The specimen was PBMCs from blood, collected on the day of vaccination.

CDR3 residues: CASRLLAGTYNEQFF. The CDR3 DNA reads as TGTGCCAGCAGACTACTAGCGGGAACCTACAATGAGCAGTTCTTC. V usage is TRBV12-3 or TRBV12-4 and J usage is TRBJ2-1; the match to TRBD2 covers 10 bases. The ends lost 6 bases at V and 2 bases at J; junction bases unmatched: 4. The CDR3 has 15 amino acids.